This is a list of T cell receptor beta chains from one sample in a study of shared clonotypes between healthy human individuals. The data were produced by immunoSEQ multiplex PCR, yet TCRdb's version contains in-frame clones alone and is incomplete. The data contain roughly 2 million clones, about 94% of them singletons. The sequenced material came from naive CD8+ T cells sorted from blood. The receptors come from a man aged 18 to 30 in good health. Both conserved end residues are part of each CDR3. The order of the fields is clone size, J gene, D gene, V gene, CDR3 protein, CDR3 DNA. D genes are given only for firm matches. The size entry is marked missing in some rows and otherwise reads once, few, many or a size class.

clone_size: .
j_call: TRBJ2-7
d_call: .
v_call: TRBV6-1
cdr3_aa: CASSPRGHSYEQYF
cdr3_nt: TGTGCCAGCAGTCCCAGGGGCCACTCCTACGAGCAGTACTTC

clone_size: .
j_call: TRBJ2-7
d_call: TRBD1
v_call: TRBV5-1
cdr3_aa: CASSLAGTDLGEQYF
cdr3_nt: TGCGCCAGCAGCTTGGCCGGGACAGACCTGGGCGAGCAGTACTTC

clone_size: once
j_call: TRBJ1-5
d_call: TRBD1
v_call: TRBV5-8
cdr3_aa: CASRGQGWNQPQHF
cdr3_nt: TGTGCCAGCAGAGGACAGGGATGGAATCAGCCCCAGCATTTT

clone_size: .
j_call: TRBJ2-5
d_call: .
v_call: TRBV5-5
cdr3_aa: CASSLTPKEETQYF
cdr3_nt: TGTGCCAGCAGCTTAACCCCAAAGGAAGAGACCCAGTACTTC

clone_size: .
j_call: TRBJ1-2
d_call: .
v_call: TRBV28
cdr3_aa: CASSLWLQGKTNGYTF
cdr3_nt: TGTGCCAGCAGTTTATGGCTACAGGGAAAAACGAATGGCTACACCTTC

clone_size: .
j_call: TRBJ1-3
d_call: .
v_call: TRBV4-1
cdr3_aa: CASSYSENSGNTIYF
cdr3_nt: TGCGCCAGCAGCTACAGTGAGAACTCTGGAAACACCATATATTTT

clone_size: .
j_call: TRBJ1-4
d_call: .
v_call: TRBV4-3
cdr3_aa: CASSPLPPTATNEKLFF
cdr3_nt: TGCGCCAGCAGCCCCCTACCCCCGACCGCAACTAATGAAAAACTGTTTTTT

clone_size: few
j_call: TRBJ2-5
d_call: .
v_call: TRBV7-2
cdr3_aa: CASSLPGHLGETQYF
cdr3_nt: TGTGCCAGCAGCTTACCGGGACACCTGGGAGAGACCCAGTACTTC

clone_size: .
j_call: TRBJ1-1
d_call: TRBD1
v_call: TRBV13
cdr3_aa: CASSWRTGNTEAFF
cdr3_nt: TGTGCCAGCAGCTGGAGGACAGGGAACACTGAAGCTTTCTTT

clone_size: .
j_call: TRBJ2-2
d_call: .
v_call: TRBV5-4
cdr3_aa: CASSLEVSSGGELFF
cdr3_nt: TGTGCCAGCAGCTTGGAAGTCAGCTCGGGCGGGGAGCTGTTTTTT

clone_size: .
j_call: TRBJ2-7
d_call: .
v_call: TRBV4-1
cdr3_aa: CASSQDLTGAYEQYF
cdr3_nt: TGCGCCAGCAGCCAAGATCTGACAGGCGCCTACGAGCAGTACTTC

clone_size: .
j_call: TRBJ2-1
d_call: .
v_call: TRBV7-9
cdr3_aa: CASSLKGDSQNEQFF
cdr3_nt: TGTGCCAGCAGCTTAAAGGGGGACTCGCAGAATGAGCAGTTCTTC

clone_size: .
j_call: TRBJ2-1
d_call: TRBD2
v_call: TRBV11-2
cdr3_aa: CASSAGAGAGKNEQFF
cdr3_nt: TGTGCCAGCAGCGCGGGAGCGGGAGCGGGAAAGAATGAGCAGTTCTTC

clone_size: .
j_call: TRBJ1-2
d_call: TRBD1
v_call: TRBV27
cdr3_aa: CASSPSRDRGRDYGYTF
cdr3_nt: TGTGCCAGCAGTCCATCCCGGGACAGGGGGCGCGACTACGGCTACACCTTC

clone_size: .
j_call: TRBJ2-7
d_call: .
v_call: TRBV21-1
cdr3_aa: CASSKSLGTSPYEQYF
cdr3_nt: TGTGCCAGCAGCAAATCCCTAGGGACCTCCCCCTACGAGCAGTACTTC

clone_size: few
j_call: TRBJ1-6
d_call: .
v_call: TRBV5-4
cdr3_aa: CASSPGGQNNSPLHF
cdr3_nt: TGTGCCAGCAGCCCGGGTGGACAGAATAATTCACCCCTCCACTTT

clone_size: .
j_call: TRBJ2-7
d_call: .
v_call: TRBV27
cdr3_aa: CASSLKGHPSYEQYF
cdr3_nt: TGTGCCAGCAGTTTAAAAGGACACCCCTCCTACGAGCAGTACTTC

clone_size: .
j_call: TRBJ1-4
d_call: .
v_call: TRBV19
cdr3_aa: CASSIVHNSATNEKLFF
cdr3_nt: TGTGCCAGTAGTATAGTCCACAACTCCGCAACTAATGAAAAACTGTTTTTT

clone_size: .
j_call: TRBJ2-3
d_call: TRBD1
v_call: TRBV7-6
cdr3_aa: CASSLLQGARDTQYF
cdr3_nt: TGTGCCAGCAGCCTATTACAGGGGGCGCGGGATACGCAGTATTTT

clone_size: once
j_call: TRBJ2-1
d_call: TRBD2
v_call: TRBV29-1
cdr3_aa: CSGKVGTSGLGSYNEQFF
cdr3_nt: TGCAGCGGAAAAGTCGGGACTAGCGGGTTAGGCTCCTACAATGAGCAGTTCTTC

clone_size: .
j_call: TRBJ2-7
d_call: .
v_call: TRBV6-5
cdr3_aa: CASSYAERYEQYF
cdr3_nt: TGTGCCAGCAGTTACGCAGAGCGATACGAGCAGTACTTC

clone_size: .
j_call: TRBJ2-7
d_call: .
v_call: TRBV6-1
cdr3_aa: CASSESLGQLGSYEQYF
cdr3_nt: TGTGCCAGCAGTGAATCCCTCGGACAGTTAGGATCCTACGAGCAGTACTTC

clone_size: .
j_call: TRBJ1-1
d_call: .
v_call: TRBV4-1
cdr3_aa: CASSQDTDTEAFF
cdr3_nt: TGCGCCAGCAGCCAAGATACGGACACTGAAGCTTTCTTT

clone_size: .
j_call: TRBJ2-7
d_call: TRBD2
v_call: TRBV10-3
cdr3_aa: CAISPGGGYEQYF
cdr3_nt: TGTGCCATCAGTCCGGGAGGAGGCTACGAGCAGTACTTC

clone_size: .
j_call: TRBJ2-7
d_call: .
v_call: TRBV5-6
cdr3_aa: CASSLDAYEQYF
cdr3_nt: TGTGCCAGCAGCTTGGATGCCTACGAGCAGTACTTC

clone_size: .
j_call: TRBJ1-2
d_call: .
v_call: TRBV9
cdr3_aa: CASSPEAQENYGYTF
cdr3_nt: TGTGCCAGCAGCCCCGAAGCCCAGGAAAACTATGGCTACACCTTC

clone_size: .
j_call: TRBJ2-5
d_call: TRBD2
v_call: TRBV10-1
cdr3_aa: CASSETSGRAGQETQYF
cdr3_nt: TGCGCCAGCAGTGAGACTAGCGGGAGGGCAGGCCAAGAGACCCAGTACTTC

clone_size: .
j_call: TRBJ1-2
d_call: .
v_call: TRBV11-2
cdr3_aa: CASSLDRFGPAANYGYTF
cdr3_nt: TGTGCCAGCAGCTTAGATCGCTTCGGACCCGCAGCTAACTATGGCTACACCTTC

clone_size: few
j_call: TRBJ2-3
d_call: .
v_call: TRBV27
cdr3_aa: CASSLVSHTDTQYF
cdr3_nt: TGTGCCAGCAGTTTGGTCAGCCACACAGATACGCAGTATTTT

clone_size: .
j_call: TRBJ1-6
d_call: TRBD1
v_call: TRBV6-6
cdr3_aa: CASRTGAGSPLHF
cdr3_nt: TGTGCCAGCAGGACAGGGGCCGGTTCACCCCTCCACTTT

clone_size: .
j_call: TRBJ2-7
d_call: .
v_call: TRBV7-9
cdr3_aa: CASSLAAFEGEQYF
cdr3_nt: TGTGCCAGCAGCTTAGCTGCTTTTGAGGGCGAGCAGTACTTC